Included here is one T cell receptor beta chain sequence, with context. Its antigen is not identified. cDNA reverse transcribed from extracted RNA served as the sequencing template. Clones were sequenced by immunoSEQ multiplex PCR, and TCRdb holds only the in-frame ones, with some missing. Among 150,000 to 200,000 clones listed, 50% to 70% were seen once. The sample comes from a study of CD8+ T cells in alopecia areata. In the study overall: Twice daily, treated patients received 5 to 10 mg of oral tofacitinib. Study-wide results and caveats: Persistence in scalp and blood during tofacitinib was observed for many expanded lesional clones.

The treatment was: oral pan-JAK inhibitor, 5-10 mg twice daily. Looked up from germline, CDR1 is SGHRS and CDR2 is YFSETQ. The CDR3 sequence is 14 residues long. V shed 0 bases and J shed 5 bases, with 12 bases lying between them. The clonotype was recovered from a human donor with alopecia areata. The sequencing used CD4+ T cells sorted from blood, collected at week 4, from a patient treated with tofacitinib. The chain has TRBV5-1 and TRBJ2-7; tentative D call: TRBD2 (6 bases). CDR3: CASSLDGRGDEQYF. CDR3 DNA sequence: TGCGCCAGCAGCTTGGATGGACGCGGGGACGAGCAGTACTTC.